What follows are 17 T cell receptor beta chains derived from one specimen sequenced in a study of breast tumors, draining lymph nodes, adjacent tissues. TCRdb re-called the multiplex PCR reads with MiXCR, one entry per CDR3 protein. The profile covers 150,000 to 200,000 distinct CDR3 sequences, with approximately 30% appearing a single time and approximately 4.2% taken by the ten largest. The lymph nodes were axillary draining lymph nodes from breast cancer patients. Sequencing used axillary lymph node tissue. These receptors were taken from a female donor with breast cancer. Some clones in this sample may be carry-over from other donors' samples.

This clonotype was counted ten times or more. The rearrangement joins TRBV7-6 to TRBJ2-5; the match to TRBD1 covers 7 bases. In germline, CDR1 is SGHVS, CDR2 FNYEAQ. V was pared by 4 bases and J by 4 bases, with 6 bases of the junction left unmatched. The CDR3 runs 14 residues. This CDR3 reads CASSSDRVVETQYF. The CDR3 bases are TGTGCCAGCAGCTCAGACAGGGTGGTAGAGACCCAGTACTTC.

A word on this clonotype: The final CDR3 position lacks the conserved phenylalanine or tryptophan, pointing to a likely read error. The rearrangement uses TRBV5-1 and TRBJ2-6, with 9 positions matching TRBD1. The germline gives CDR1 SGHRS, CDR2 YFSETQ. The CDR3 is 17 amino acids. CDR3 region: CASSTGTGRYGASVLTS. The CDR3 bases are TGTGCCAGCAGCACCGGGACAGGGCGATACGGGGCCAGCGTCCTGACTTCC.

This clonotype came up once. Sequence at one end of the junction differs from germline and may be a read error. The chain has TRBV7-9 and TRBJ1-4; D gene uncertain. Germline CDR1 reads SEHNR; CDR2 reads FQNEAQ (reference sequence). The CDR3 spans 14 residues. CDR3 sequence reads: CASRPDGQNEKLFF. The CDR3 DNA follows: TGTGCCAGCAGACCTGACGGTCAAAATGAGAAACTGTTTTTT.

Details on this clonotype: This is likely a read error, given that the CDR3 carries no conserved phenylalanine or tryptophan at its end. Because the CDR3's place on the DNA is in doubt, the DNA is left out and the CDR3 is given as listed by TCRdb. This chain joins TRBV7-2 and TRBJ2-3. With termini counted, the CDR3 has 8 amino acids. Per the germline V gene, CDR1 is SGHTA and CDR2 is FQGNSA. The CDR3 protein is CASSLVST.

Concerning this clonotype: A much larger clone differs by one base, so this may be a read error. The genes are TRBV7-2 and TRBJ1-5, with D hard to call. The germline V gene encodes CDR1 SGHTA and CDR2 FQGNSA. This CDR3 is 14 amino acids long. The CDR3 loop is CAGSSRLSNQPQHF. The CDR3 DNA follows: TGTGCCGGCAGCTCCAGGTTATCGAATCAGCCCCAGCATTTT. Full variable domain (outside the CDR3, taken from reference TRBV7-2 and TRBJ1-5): GAGVSQSPSNKVTEKGKDVELRCDPISGHTALYWYRQSLGQGLEFLIYFQGNSAPDKSGLPSDRFSAERTGGSVSTLTIQRTQQEDSAVYLCAGSSRLSNQPQHFGDGTRLSIL.

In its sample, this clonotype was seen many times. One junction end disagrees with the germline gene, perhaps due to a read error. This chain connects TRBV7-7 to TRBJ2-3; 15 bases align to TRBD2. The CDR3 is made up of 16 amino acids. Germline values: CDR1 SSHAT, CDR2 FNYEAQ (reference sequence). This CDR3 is CASSLGTSGGQDTQYF. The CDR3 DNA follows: TGTGCTAGCAGCTTAGGGACTAGCGGGGGGCAAGATACGCAGTATTTT.

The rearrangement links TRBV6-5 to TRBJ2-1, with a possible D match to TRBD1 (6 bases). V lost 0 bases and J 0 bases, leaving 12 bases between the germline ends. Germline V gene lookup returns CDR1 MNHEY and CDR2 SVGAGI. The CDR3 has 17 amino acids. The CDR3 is CASSYSTWTASYNEQFF. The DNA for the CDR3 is TGTGCCAGCAGTTACTCGACGTGGACAGCCTCCTACAATGAGCAGTTCTTC.

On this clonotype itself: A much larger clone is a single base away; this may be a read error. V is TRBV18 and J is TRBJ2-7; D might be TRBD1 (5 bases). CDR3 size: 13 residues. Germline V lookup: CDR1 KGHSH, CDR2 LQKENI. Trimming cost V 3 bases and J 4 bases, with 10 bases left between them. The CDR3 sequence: CASSPEGVYEQYF. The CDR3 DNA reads TGTGCCAGCTCACCTGAAGGGGTTTACGAGCAGTACTTC. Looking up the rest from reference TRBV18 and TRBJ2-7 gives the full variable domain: NAGVMQNPRHLVRRRGQEARLRCSPMKGHSHVYWYRQLPEEGLKFMVYLQKENIIDESGMPKERFSAEFPKEGPSILRIQQVVRGDSAAYFCASSPEGVYEQYFGPGTRLTVT.

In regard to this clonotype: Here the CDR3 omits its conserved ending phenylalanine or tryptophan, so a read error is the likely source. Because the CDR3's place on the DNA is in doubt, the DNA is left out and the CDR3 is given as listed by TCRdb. The CDR3 protein is CASSKDRAL. The chain carries TRBV11-2 and TRBJ2-2; the table's D gene call, TRBD1, was not cross checked with the DNA. The length of the CDR3 is 9 amino acids, counting both ends. Germline V gene sequence: CDR1 SGHAT, CDR2 FQNNGV.

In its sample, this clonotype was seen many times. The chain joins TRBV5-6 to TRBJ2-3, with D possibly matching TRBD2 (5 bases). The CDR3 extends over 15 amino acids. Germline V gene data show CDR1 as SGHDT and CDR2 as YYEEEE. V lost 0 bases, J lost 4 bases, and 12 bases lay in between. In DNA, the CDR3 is TGTGCCAGCAGCTTGGTTGCCGGGGATCCAGATACGCAGTATTTT. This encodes CASSLVAGDPDTQYF.

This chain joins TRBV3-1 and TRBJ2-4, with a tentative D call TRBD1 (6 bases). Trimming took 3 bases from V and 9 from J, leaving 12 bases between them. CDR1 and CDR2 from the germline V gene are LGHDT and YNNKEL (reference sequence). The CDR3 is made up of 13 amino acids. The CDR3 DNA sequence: TGTGCCAGCAGCCATAACAGGGCCGGCATTCAGTACTTC. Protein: CASSHNRAGIQYF.

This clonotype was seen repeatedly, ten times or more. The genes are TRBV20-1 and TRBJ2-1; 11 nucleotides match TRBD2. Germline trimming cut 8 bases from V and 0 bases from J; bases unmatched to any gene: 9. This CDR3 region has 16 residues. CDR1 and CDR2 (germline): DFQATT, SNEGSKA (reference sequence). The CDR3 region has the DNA TGCAGTTCCAACCTTGGGACTAGCGGCTCCTACAATGAGCAGTTCTTC. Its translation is CSSNLGTSGSYNEQFF.

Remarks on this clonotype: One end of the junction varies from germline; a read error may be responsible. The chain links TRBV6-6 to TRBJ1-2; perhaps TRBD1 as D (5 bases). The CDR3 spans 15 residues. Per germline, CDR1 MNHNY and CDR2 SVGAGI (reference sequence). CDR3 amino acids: CASSHSKEGGDDYTF. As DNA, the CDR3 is TGTGCCAGCAGTCACTCGAAAGAGGGAGGGGATGACTACACCTTC.

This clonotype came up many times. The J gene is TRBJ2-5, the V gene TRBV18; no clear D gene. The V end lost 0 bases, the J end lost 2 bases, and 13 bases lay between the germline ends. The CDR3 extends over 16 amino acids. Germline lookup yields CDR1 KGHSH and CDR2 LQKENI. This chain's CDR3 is CASSPPKSGSQETQYF. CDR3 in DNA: TGTGCCAGCTCACCACCGAAATCCGGGTCACAAGAGACCCAGTACTTC.

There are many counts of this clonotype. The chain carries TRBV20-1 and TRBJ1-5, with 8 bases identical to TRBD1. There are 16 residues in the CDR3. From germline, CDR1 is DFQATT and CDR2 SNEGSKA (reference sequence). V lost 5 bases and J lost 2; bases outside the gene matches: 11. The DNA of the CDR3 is TGCAGTGCTCAGAACAGGGGGAGTGGGGGCAATCAGCCCCAGCATTTT. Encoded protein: CSAQNRGSGGNQPQHF.

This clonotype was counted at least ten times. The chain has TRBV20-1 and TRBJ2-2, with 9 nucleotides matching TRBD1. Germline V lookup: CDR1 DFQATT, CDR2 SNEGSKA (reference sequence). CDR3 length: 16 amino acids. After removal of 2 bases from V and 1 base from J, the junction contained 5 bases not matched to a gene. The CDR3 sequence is CSARSPGQGNTGELFF. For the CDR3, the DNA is TGCAGTGCTAGATCACCGGGACAGGGGAACACCGGGGAGCTGTTTTTT.

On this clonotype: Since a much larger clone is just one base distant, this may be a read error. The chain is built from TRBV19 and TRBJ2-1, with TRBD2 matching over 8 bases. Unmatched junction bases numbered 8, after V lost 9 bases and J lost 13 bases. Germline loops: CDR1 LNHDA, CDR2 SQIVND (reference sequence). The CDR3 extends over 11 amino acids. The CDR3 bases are TGTGCCAGCGGGGGGGGAATCGATCAGTTCTTC. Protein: CASGGGIDQFF.